The sequence of this T cell receptor (beta chain) was determined in a study of Ad26.COV2.S vaccination and SARS-CoV-2 variants (dated by TCRdb to the early 2020s). Notes on the research overall: Donors in the vaccine arm were drawn from COV1001, a multicentre, randomized, double-blind, placebo-controlled phase I-IIa trial testing Ad26.COV2.S in healthy adults. TCRbeta repertoire sequencing was used to assess the specificity and breadth of SARS-CoV-2-reactive T cell receptors after Ad26.COV2.S vaccination. Investigators remained blinded to trial group allocation during experiments and outcome assessment. Trial participants were randomized into five groups of five, in which low-dose or high-dose Ad26.COV2.S was given once or twice, or placebo was given on both occasions. The TCR-sequenced set comprised approximately 32 samples: around 20 Ad26.COV2.S vaccine recipients, 5 placebo recipients and 8 SARS-CoV-2 convalescent individuals. Ad26.COV2.S was given intramuscularly at 5x10^10 or 1x10^11 viral particles, as a single shot or as two shots 56 days apart.

The study at large found these results: The study was not powered for comparison of responses between vaccine doses or regimens. Vaccine and placebo recipients had similar non-spike TCR breadth, a finding consistent with the vaccine containing only spike. Higher spike-specific TCR breadth was observed in Ad26.COV2.S recipients than in placebo recipients (P = 0.0014). According to the authors, total T cell responses may have been underestimated by the TCR breadth and depth analyses. After vaccination, substantial breadth of spike-specific CD8+ and CD4+ T cell responses was reported.

A word on this clone: Its cognate antigen has yet to be identified. Base-call qualities are not available, and no considerably larger clone is one nucleotide away.

The immunoSEQ Assay was the method used to sequence TCRbeta CDR3 regions. After extraction, genomic DNA underwent amplification by bias-controlled multiplex PCR, followed by high-throughput sequencing. The authors' analysis ran thus. To quantify the absolute abundance of every unique TCRbeta CDR3 region, sequences were collapsed and filtered. T cell fraction was estimated by normalization of TCRbeta template counts to usable DNA, with usable DNA being measured through amplification of reference genes present in all nucleated cells. Repertoire TCRs were annotated as SARS-CoV-2-specific when V gene, CDR3 amino acid sequence and J gene were exactly matched to a known reactive TCR set. MIRA supplied the reference SARS-CoV-2 TCR set, which was filtered for enrichment in COVID-19-positive ImmuneCODE repertoires so that public or cross-reactive TCRs were removed. Based on the MIRA antigens, annotated TCRs were further analysed at the level of specific ORF or position within ORF. Breadth was defined as the number of annotated unique rearrangements divided by the total number of unique productive rearrangements, and depth was defined as the summed frequency of the annotated unique rearrangements. Two-sided Wilcoxon rank-sum tests were applied when comparing TCR breadth between groups. As stored in TCRdb, this immuneACCESS dataset retains in-frame rearrangements with V and J assigned. A fraction of the clones does not appear; measured against another copy, unresolved V genes explain less than half of the discrepancy, and the remainder lacks a known reason. V, J and clone size reflect that table, while D and trimming were determined from the DNA. This sample is represented by some 390,000 clones; about nine tenths of them were singletons. In total, the top ten clones hold approximately 1.9% of the sample.

The germline V gene yields MNHEY for CDR1 and SVGAGI for CDR2. The CDR3 measures 15 amino acids from cysteine to phenylalanine. Only CDR3 DNA remains: 45 bases, in frame from the first base. Between the V and J ends, shortened by 5 bases and 3 bases respectively, the junction contains 13 bases. The label giving this sample's treatment or condition can be read as: around 19 received Ad26.COV2.S at low or high dose, single or two shots; about 5 received placebo; per-sample allocation not given. Repertoires of vaccine and placebo recipients were sequenced from samples collected on day 63 after the first injection. Cohort 1b enrolled 25 or so adults aged 18-55 years at a single site in Boston, USA, between 29 July and 7 August 2020. Ad26.COV2.S was a replication-incompetent adenovirus type 26 vector expressing a prefusion-stabilized SARS-CoV-2 spike protein from the original Wuhan strain.

The material sequenced was peripheral blood, taken in a trial of Ad26.COV2.S vaccine versus placebo. The V and J genes are TRBV6-5 and TRBJ2-2, and perhaps TRBD1 as D gene, on 6 matching bases. The receptor was isolated from a person between 18 and 60 years old who received the Ad26.COV2.S COVID-19 vaccine or a placebo. For the CDR3, the sequence is CASSPRTVDTGELFF. DNA sequence: TGTGCCAGCAGTCCCCGGACAGTCGACACCGGGGAGCTGTTTTTT.